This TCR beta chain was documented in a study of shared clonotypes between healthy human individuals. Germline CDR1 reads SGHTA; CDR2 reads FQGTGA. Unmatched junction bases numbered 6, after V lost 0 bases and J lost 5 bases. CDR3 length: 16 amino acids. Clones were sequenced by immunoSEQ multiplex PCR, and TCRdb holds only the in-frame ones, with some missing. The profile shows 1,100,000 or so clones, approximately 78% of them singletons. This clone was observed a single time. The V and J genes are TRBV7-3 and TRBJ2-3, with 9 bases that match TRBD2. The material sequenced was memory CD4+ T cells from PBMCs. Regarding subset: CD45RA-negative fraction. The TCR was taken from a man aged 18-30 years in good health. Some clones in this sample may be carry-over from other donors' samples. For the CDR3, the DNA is TGTGCCAGCAGCTTAACTGGTAGCGGGAGTATAGATACGCAGTATTTT. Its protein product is CASSLTGSGSIDTQYF.